The 2 T cell receptor beta chains in this list originate from one sample, sequenced in a study of OX40 agonist ivuxolimab in advanced cancers. TCRdb keeps only in-frame clones here, not all; method: immunoSEQ multiplex PCR. The sample shows roughly 48,000 clones, about 87% of them seen only once. The specimen was CD4+ or CD8+ T cells sorted from blood, collected in a trial of the OX40 agonist ivuxolimab. The receptors here all came from an adult with an advanced solid tumor such as melanoma, head and neck, liver or kidney cancer.

The chain couples TRBV19 to TRBJ2-1, with TRBD2 identical over 8 bases. Germline V gives CDR1 LNHDA, CDR2 SQIVND (reference sequence). V trimming: 5 bases; J trimming: 8 bases; junction bases outside the gene matches: 8. This CDR3 spans 14 amino acids. In nucleotides, the CDR3 is TGTGCCAGTAGTCCACCGGGACTAGTGGATGAGCAGTTCTTC. This codes for CASSPPGLVDEQFF.

V and J are TRBV27 and TRBJ1-5; D may be TRBD1 (6 bases). Germline V gives CDR1 MNHEY, CDR2 SMNVEV (reference sequence). V dropped 10 bases and J dropped 3 bases, with 13 bases sitting between them. The CDR3 covers 13 residues. In DNA form, the CDR3 reads TGTGCCATAGGGGGGGGCATCAATCAGCCCCAGCATTTT. As protein: CAIGGGINQPQHF.